The clone carrying this T cell receptor (beta chain) was seen a single time. Its target is not known. Repertoires were generated with immunoSEQ multiplex PCR, while TCRdb's copy carries only in-frame clones and drops some. The sample has roughly 55,000 clones; 80% are singletons. The sample originates from a study of OX40 agonist ivuxolimab in advanced cancers. Study-wide context: Every 2 weeks, patients got intravenous ivuxolimab at one of six dose levels (0.01-10 mg/kg). Study results and caveats: CD4+ T cells averaged fewer expanded clones than CD8+ T cells.

Any history of autoimmune disease or systemic immunosuppression disqualified patients. Samples of blood were obtained at baseline, on cycle 4 day 1, and on cycle 7 day 1. Germline values: CDR1 MNHEY, CDR2 SVGAGI. The CDR3 totals 16 residues. V was clipped by 0 bases and J by 1 base, with 10 bases between them. This sequence joins TRBV6-5 and TRBJ1-3; D ambiguous. The starting material was CD4+ or CD8+ T cells sorted from blood, obtained in a trial of the OX40 agonist ivuxolimab. This TCR was recovered from an adult with an advanced solid tumor such as melanoma, head and neck, liver or kidney cancer. DNA of the CDR3: TGTGCCAGCAGTTACTCGGTGGGAGGTTCTGGAAACACCATATATTTT. This codes for CASSYSVGGSGNTIYF.